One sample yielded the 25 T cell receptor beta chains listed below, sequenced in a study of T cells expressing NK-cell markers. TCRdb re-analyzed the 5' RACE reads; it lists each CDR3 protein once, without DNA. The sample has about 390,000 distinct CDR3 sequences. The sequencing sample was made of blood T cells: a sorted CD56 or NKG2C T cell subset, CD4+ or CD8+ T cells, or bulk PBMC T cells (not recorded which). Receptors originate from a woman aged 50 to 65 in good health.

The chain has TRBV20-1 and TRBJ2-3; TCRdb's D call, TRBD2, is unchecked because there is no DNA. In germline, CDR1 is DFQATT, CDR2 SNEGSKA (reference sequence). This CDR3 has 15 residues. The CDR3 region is CSATGTRVRVDTQYF.

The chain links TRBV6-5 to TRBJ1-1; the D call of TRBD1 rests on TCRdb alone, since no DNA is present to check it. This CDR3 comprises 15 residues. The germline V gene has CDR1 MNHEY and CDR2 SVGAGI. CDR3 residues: CASGFGGHSNTEAFF.

The CDR3 region is CASTPRAGETQYF. The rearrangement uses TRBV3-1 and TRBJ2-5; TCRdb calls TRBD1, which cannot be checked without DNA. The CDR3 has 13 residues. Germline V gives CDR1 LGHDT, CDR2 YNNKEL (reference sequence).

The CDR3 sequence: CASSSRSLTGELFF. The gene calls are TRBV11-2 and TRBJ2-2. Germline V CDR1 and CDR2: SGHAT, FQNNGV. The CDR3 loop spans 14 amino acids.

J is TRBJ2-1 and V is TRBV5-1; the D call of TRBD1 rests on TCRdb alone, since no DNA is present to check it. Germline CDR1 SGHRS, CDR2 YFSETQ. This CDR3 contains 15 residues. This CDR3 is CASSSGLDFDNEQFF.

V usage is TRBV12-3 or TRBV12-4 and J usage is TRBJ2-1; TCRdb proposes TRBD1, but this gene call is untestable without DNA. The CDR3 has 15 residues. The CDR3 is CASSGHRVPYNEQFF.

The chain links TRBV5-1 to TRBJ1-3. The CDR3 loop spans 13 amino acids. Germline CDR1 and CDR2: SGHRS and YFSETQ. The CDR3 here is CASSLNDGNTIYF. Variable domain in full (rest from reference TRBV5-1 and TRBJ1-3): KAGVTQTPRYLIKTRGQQVTLSCSPISGHRSVSWYQQTPGQGLQFLFEYFSETQRNKGNFPGRFSGRQFSNSRSEMNVSTLELGDSALYLCASSLNDGNTIYFGEGSWLTVV.

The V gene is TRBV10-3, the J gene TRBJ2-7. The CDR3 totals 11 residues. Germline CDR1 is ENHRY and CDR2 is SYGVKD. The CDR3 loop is CAISELTEQYF.

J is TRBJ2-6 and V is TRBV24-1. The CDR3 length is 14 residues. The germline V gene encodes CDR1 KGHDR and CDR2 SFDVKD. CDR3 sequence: CATQSSSGANVLTF.

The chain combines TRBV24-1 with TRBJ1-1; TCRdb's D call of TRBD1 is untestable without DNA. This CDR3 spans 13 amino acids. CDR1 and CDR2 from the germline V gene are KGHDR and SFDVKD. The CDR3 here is CATKGGGKTEAFF.

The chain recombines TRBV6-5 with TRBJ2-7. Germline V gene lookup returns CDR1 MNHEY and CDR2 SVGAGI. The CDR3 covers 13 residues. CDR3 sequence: CASSLGLPYEQYF.

The CDR3 loop is CASSSDGGLGYTF. The chain uses TRBV12-3 or TRBV12-4 and TRBJ1-2. This CDR3 spans 13 amino acids.

The CDR3 loop reads CAWGRTSGSSEQYF. The chain employs TRBV30 and TRBJ2-7; TCRdb proposes TRBD2, but this gene call is untestable without DNA. The CDR3 has 14 amino acids. Germline V gene data show CDR1 as GTSNPN and CDR2 as SVGIG (reference sequence). The full variable domain, completed using reference TRBV30 and TRBJ2-7, is SQTIHQWPATLVQPVGSPLSLECTVEGTSNPNLYWYRQAAGRGLQLLFYSVGIGQISSEVPQNLSASRPQDRQFILSSKKLLLSDSGFYLCAWGRTSGSSEQYFGPGTRLTVT.

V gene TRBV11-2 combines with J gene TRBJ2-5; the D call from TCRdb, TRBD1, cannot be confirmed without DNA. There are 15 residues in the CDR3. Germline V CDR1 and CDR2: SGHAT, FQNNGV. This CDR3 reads CASSDRGHAGETQYF. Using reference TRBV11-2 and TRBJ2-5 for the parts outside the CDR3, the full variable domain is EAGVAQSPRYKIIEKRQSVAFWCNPISGHATLYWYQQILGQGPKLLIQFQNNGVVDDSQLPKDRFSAERLKGVDSTLKIQPAKLEDSAVYLCASSDRGHAGETQYFGPGTRLLVL.

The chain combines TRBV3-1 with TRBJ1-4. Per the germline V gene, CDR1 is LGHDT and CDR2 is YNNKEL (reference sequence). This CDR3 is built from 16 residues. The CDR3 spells CASSQDYPEGMEKLFF.

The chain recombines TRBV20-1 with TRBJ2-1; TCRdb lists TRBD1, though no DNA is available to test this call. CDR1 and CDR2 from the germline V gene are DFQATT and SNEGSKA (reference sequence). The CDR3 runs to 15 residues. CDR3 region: CSARFRDPPYNEQFF.

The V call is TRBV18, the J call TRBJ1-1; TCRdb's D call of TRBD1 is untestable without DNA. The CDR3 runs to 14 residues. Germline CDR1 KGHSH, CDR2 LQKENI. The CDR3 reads CASSPQGGGTEAFF.

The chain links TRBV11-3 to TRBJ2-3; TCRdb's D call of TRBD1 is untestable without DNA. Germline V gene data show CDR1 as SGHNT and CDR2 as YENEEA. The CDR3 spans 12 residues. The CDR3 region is CASSVNGGTQYF.

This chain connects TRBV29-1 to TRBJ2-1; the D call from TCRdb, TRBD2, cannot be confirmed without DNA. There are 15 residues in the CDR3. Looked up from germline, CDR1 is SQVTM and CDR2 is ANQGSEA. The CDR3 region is CSVAEPGLAGDEQFF.

CDR3 loop: CASSPLSSGRAPRRDTQYF. The V and J genes are TRBV18 and TRBJ2-3; TCRdb proposes TRBD2, but this gene call is untestable without DNA. The CDR3 sequence is 19 residues long. The germline gives CDR1 KGHSH, CDR2 LQKENI.

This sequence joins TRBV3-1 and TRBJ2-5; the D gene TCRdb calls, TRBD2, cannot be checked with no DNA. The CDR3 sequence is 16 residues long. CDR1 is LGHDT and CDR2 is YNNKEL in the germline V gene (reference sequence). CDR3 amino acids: CASSPRLAGRGETQYF.

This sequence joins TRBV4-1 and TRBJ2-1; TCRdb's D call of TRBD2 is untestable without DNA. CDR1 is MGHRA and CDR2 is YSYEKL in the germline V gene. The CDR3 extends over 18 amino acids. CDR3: CASSQAISGLAGEIEQFF.

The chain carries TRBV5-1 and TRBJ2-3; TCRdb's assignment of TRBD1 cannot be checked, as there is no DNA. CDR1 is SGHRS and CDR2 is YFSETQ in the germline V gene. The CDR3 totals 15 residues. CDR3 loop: CASSLGGSDTDTQYF.

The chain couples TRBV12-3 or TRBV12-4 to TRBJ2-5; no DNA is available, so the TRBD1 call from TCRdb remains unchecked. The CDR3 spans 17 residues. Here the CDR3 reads CASSLGPGTGSQETQYF.

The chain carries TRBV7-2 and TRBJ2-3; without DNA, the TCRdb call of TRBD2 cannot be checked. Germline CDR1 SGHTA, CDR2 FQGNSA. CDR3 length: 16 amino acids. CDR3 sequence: CASSLDGTKMADTQYF.